This T cell receptor (beta chain) is from a study of blood T cell repertoires in COVID-19. As originally analysed: Reference gene primer amplification gave nucleated cell count estimates. The data were produced by immunoSEQ multiplex PCR, yet TCRdb's version contains in-frame clones alone and is incomplete. V, J and clone size were drawn from that table, and D and trimming were deduced from the DNA. Altogether 100,000 to 150,000 clones are present, roughly 89% being singletons, with the ten largest covering 3.5% to 4%. This CDR3 is built from 14 residues. Germline-derived CDR1 and CDR2 are SGHRS and YFSETQ. Trimming pared 5 bases from V and 6 bases from J, leaving 14 bases between. Followed longitudinally, the Seattle patients had been enrolled during active infection.

The sequence came from a woman aged 55-70 years with COVID-19, enrolled during active disease. The rearrangement links TRBV5-1 to TRBJ2-2; maybe TRBD2 (5 bases). Specimen: peripheral blood. In DNA, the CDR3 is TGCGCCAGCAGGACTACCCGCGACGCCGGGGAGCTGTTTTTT. Encoded protein: CASRTTRDAGELFF.